This TCR beta chain was retrieved from a study of blood T cell repertoires in COVID-19. Sequencing was performed with immunoSEQ multiplex PCR; in TCRdb, only in-frame clones are kept and a portion is missing. The sample records about 280,000 clones, around 80% being singletons. Concerning this clone itself: It is unclear where the CDR3 begins or ends on the DNA, so no DNA is shown, and the CDR3 is as TCRdb lists it.

Germline CDR1 is KGHDR and CDR2 is SFDVKD. Termini included, the CDR3 measures 14 amino acids. Sequenced input: PBMCs or T cells enriched from blood (not recorded which). The clonotype originates from a man aged 40-55 years who had been exposed to COVID-19. This rearrangement joins TRBV24-1 to TRBJ2-2; the D call TRBD2 from the table was never checked on the DNA. CDR3 region: CATSGYFGAGELFF.